These 24 T cell receptor beta chains share one sample of origin, sequenced in a study of cytomegalovirus exposure and HLA in healthy donors. PCR employed 60 Vbeta and 13 Jbeta primers. The repertoire was sequenced with immunoSEQ multiplex PCR; TCRdb's copy has only in-frame clones and lacks some. The sample holds about 160,000 clones, about 80% seen once. The material sequenced was PBMCs. Source of these receptors: a woman aged 45 to 65 in good health and CMV-seronegative.

The chain is built from TRBV28 and TRBJ1-4, with 7 bases matching TRBD1. The germline V gene encodes CDR1 MDHEN and CDR2 SYDVKM. The CDR3 is 14 amino acids. V was pared by 8 bases and J by 3 bases, with 6 bases of the junction left unmatched. The CDR3 region is CASGRTGPNEKLFF. The CDR3 DNA sequence: TGTGCCAGCGGAAGGACAGGCCCTAATGAAAAACTGTTTTTT.

The CDR3: CASSPDRGWYGYTF. DNA of the CDR3: TGCGCCAGCAGCCCGGACAGGGGCTGGTATGGCTACACCTTC. This chain uses TRBV4-3 with TRBJ1-2; TRBD1 aligns across 9 bases. Germline CDR1 is LGHNA and CDR2 is YSLEER. V was pared by 4 bases and J by 5 bases, with 5 bases of the junction left unmatched. CDR3 size: 14 residues.

This CDR3 reads CASSTRRDQPQHF. CDR3 coding DNA: TGTGCCAGCAGCACCCGACGGGATCAGCCCCAGCATTTT. The chain recombines TRBV9 with TRBJ1-5; the D is unclear. The CDR3 covers 13 residues. The germline CDR1 and CDR2 sequences are SGDLS and YYNGEE. Trimming shortened V by 4 bases and J by 5 bases, and 10 bases separated the two germline ends.

The chain carries TRBV7-9 and TRBJ2-1, with D perhaps matching TRBD2 (5 bases). The germline V gene encodes CDR1 SEHNR and CDR2 FQNEAQ (reference sequence). V lost 0 bases to trimming and J lost 5 bases, with 11 bases between them. This CDR3 is built from 15 residues. The CDR3 spells CASSLAWTQNNEQFF. The DNA of the CDR3 is TGTGCCAGCAGCTTAGCGTGGACTCAAAACAATGAGCAGTTCTTC.

CDR3: CAWSVGAGRNEQFF. The CDR3 DNA is TGTGCCTGGAGTGTGGGGGCAGGTCGCAATGAGCAGTTCTTC. The chain combines TRBV30 with TRBJ2-1; perhaps TRBD1 as D (6 bases). From germline, CDR1 is GTSNPN and CDR2 SVGIG (reference sequence). This CDR3 is built from 14 residues. The V end lost 0 bases, the J end lost 6 bases, and 12 bases lay between the germline ends.

The table lists this clone with a few counts. The chain uses TRBV5-1 and TRBJ1-6, with D possibly matching TRBD1 (6 bases). The CDR3 covers 15 residues. In germline, CDR1 is SGHRS, CDR2 YFSETQ. The V end lost 0 bases, the J end lost 9 bases, and 13 bases lay between the germline ends. The CDR3: CASSLVAAGVSPLHF. CDR3 coding DNA: TGCGCCAGCAGCTTGGTTGCGGCAGGGGTTTCACCCCTCCACTTT.

V usage is TRBV7-2 and J usage is TRBJ2-1, with 14 positions matching TRBD2. J lost 6 bases, V lost 5 bases, and 6 bases had no gene match. The germline V gene encodes CDR1 SGHTA and CDR2 FQGNSA. This CDR3 is built from 16 residues. The CDR3 is CASSPRLAGGSNEQFF. The CDR3 DNA sequence: TGTGCCAGCAGCCCAAGACTAGCGGGAGGGTCCAATGAGCAGTTCTTC. Filled out from reference TRBV7-2 and TRBJ2-1, the complete variable domain reads GAGVSQSPSNKVTEKGKDVELRCDPISGHTALYWYRQSLGQGLEFLIYFQGNSAPDKSGLPSDRFSAERTGGSVSTLTIQRTQQEDSAVYLCASSPRLAGGSNEQFFGPGTRLTVL.

The CDR3 nucleotides are TGTGCCATCGGGGACCGGACAGGGTCCTATAATTCACCCCTCCACTTT. It is translated as CAIGDRTGSYNSPLHF. The chain carries TRBV10-3 and TRBJ1-6; 8 nucleotides match TRBD1. This CDR3 spans 16 amino acids. Germline assignment: CDR1 ENHRY and CDR2 SYGVKD. Trimming at V came to 8 bases and at J to 1 base, leaving 7 bases not matched to a gene.

V and J are TRBV7-9 and TRBJ2-6; weak D call: TRBD2 (7 bases). Trimming took off 7 bases at V and 0 bases at J, with 19 bases between the two ends. The CDR3 spans 18 residues. Germline V gene sequence: CDR1 SEHNR, CDR2 FQNEAQ (reference sequence). The CDR3 DNA reads TGTGCCAGCACCCTTTTCGGGGGGCGCAACTCTGGGGCCAACGTCCTGACTTTC. Protein: CASTLFGGRNSGANVLTF.

The V call is TRBV6-1, the J call TRBJ1-5; D is undetermined. Germline lookup yields CDR1 MNHNS and CDR2 SASEGT. Trimming took off 4 bases at V and 1 base at J, with 11 bases between the two ends. The CDR3 extends over 15 amino acids. Written as DNA, the CDR3 is TGTGCCAGCAGTGCGCAGATCGAAAGCAATCAGCCCCAGCATTTT. It translates to CASSAQIESNQPQHF.

The V call is TRBV7-6, the J call TRBJ2-2, with D perhaps TRBD2 (5 bases). This CDR3 spans 14 amino acids. CDR1 and CDR2 (germline): SGHVS, FNYEAQ. The V end was cut by 1 base, the J end by 5 bases, with 8 bases between. The CDR3 here is CASSLGGWTGELFF. The CDR3 region has the DNA TGTGCCAGCAGCTTAGGCGGGTGGACCGGGGAGCTGTTTTTT.

This clone showed up just a few times. The chain has TRBV10-3 and TRBJ2-1, with D maybe TRBD1 (6 bases). V shed 0 bases and J shed 6 bases, with 21 bases lying between them. Germline V gene data show CDR1 as ENHRY and CDR2 as SYGVKD. The CDR3 spans 18 residues. CDR3 nucleotide sequence: TGTGCCATCAGTGAGTCGGGGGCCTGGGTGAGCTACGGCAATGAGCAGTTCTTC. This sequence encodes CAISESGAWVSYGNEQFF.

The chain has TRBV27 and TRBJ2-6; possibly TRBD1 for D (6 bases). Trimming stripped 3 bases from V and 0 bases from J, with 15 bases between. CDR1 is MNHEY, CDR2 SMNVEV, per germline (reference sequence). This CDR3 contains 18 residues. The CDR3 region has the DNA TGTGCCAGCAGTTTGTCCGGGACACGAGCCTCTGGGGCCAACGTCCTGACTTTC. Encoded protein: CASSLSGTRASGANVLTF.

This clone came up a few times. The chain combines TRBV28 with TRBJ1-2; the D is unclear. From germline, CDR1 is MDHEN and CDR2 SYDVKM. The V end lost 6 bases, the J end lost 5 bases, and 7 bases lay between the germline ends. This CDR3 region has 11 residues. The CDR3 nucleotides read TGTGCCAGCAGCCCCCAATATGGCTACACCTTC. Its protein product is CASSPQYGYTF.

The chain recombines TRBV15 with TRBJ2-1, with D perhaps TRBD2 (6 bases). Trimming took 5 bases from V and 7 from J, leaving 18 bases between them. Germline CDR1 reads LNHNV; CDR2 reads YYDKDF (reference sequence). This CDR3 region has 15 residues. This CDR3 is CATSPGGVMANEQFF. CDR3 DNA sequence: TGTGCCACCAGCCCAGGAGGGGTGATGGCGAATGAGCAGTTCTTC.

This chain connects TRBV6-5 to TRBJ2-1; D is ambiguous. Between the trimmed V and J ends, which lost 5 bases and 1 base, there was a span of 12 bases. The CDR3 extends over 15 amino acids. Germline V gives CDR1 MNHEY, CDR2 SVGAGI. The CDR3 nucleotides read TGTGCCAGCAGTCCTCTAAAGTATTCCTACAATGAGCAGTTCTTC. It codes for CASSPLKYSYNEQFF.

The V gene is TRBV6-5, the J gene TRBJ1-3; 7 positions match TRBD1. CDR1 and CDR2 from the germline V gene are MNHEY and SVGAGI. CDR3 length equals 14 residues. The junction had 8 bases not matched to a gene; V was cut back by 7 bases and J by 5 bases. The CDR3 region has the DNA TGTGCCAGCATCAAGGACAGGACAAGAAACACCATATATTTT. Translated, it gives CASIKDRTRNTIYF.

For the CDR3, the DNA is TGTGCCAGCAGCTCTAGGTACGGCTCCTACAATGAGCAGTTCTTC. This sequence encodes CASSSRYGSYNEQFF. The chain couples TRBV7-3 to TRBJ2-1; D gene ambiguous. The CDR3 sequence is 15 residues long. CDR1 and CDR2 from the germline V gene are SGHTA and FQGTGA. Trimming removed 4 bases from V and 0 bases from J, with 10 bases in between.

J is TRBJ1-6 and V is TRBV10-3; 9 positions agree with TRBD1. Germline V lookup: CDR1 ENHRY, CDR2 SYGVKD. The V gene end was trimmed by 6 bases and the J gene end by 9 bases; junction bases not matched to a gene: 6. The length of the CDR3 is 14 residues. The CDR3 DNA reads TGTGCCATCAGACCCGGGACAGGGAGTTCACCCCTCCACTTT. Its translation: CAIRPGTGSSPLHF.

In this sample, this clone turned up a few times. The chain is built from TRBV19 and TRBJ1-5; D gene uncertain. Germline assignment: CDR1 LNHDA and CDR2 SQIVND (reference sequence). Trimming took 1 base from V and 2 from J, leaving 6 bases between them. The CDR3 has 14 amino acids. This CDR3 reads CASSIGAGNQPQHF. The CDR3 bases are TGTGCCAGTAGTATAGGGGCAGGCAATCAGCCCCAGCATTTT.

The J gene is TRBJ2-5, the V gene TRBV10-3, with 11 bases lining up with TRBD2. The CDR3 contains 18 residues. The trim removed 3 bases at V and 1 base at J, leaving 10 bases unmatched. Germline V gives CDR1 ENHRY, CDR2 SYGVKD. The CDR3 nucleotides are TGTGCCATCAGTGAAAGGCTAGCGGGAGGACGGGGCCAAGAGACCCAGTACTTC. It codes for CAISERLAGGRGQETQYF.

This clone was found a few times. V and J are TRBV7-9 and TRBJ2-7, with 7 bases fitting TRBD1. The V and J ends lost 5 bases and 6 bases, in that order; junction bases with no gene match: 7. Germline CDR1 SEHNR, CDR2 FQNEAQ (reference sequence). The CDR3 spans 13 residues. CDR3 DNA sequence: TGTGCCAGCAGCGCCCAACAGGGGAGCGAGCAGTACTTC. This translates into CASSAQQGSEQYF.

The rearrangement uses TRBV28 and TRBJ2-6; a possible D gene is TRBD1 (5 bases). The CDR3 has 17 amino acids. The V gene lost 7 bases and the J gene lost 0 bases, with 16 bases spanning the gap. Germline V lookup: CDR1 MDHEN, CDR2 SYDVKM. DNA of the CDR3: TGTGCCAGCACTGACTTCAGGGCTGCCTCTGGGGCCAACGTCCTGACTTTC. Translating gives CASTDFRAASGANVLTF.

The gene calls are TRBV28 and TRBJ2-3; 7 bases match TRBD2. The V and J ends lost 8 bases and 1 base, in that order; junction bases with no gene match: 0. CDR1 and CDR2 (germline): MDHEN, SYDVKM. The length of the CDR3 is 12 residues. CDR3 sequence reads: CASGGGTDTQYF. The DNA of the CDR3 is TGTGCCAGCGGGGGGGGCACAGATACGCAGTATTTT.